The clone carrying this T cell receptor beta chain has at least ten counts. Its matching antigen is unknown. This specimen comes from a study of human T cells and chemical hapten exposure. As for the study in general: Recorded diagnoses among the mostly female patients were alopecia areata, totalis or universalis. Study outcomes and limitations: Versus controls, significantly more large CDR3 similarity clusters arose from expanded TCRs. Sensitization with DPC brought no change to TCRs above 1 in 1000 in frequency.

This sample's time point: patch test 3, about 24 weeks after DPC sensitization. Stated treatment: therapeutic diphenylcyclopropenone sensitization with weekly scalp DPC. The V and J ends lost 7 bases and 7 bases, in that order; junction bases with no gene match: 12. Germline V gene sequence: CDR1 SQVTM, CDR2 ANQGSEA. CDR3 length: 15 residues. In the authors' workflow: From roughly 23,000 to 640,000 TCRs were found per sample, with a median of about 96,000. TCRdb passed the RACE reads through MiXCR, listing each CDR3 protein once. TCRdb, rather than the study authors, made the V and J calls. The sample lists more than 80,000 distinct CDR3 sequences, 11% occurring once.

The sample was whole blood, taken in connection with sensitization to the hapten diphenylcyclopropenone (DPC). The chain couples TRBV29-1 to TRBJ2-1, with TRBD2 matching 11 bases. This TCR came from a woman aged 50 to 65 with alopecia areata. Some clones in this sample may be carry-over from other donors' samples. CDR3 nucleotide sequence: TGCAGCGCCAAGGGACTAGCGGCCTGGGGTAATGAGCAGTTCTTC. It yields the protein CSAKGLAAWGNEQFF.